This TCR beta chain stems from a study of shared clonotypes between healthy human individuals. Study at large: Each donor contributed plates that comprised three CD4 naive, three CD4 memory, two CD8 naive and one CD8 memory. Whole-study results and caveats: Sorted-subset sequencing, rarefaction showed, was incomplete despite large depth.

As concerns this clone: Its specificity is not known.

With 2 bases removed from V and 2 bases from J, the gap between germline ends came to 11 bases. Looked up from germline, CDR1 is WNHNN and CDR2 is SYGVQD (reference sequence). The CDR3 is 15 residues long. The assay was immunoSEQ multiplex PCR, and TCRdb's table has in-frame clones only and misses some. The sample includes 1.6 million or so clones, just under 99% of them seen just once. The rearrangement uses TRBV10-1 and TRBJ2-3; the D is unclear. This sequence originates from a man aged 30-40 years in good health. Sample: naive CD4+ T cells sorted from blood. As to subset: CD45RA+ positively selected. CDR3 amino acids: CASSEGVSHTDTQYF. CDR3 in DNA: TGCGCCAGCAGTGAGGGCGTCTCTCACACAGATACGCAGTATTTT.